This entry describes one TCR beta chain. It has no known antigen specificity. Base qualities were left out, and no much larger clone turns up one base away. This specimen comes from a study of T cells after yellow fever vaccination (dated by TCRdb to the late 2010s). Notes on the research overall: The SMART-Seq v4 Ultra Low Input RNA kit was used to prepare libraries from fractions with low cell numbers. To track T-cell clones before and after primary and booster YFV17D yellow fever vaccination, bulk TCR alpha and beta repertoires were sequenced longitudinally. Two healthy male donors, one aged 18 to 30 and one aged 30 to 40 years, made up the cohort. Bulk PBMC replicates and cell subsets were isolated from blood drawn at multiple timepoints before and after both primary and secondary immunization.

In the paper's terms, the treatment or condition label means: live attenuated yellow fever vaccine strain. A standard Ficoll-Paque protocol was used to isolate PBMCs from peripheral blood. CD4 and CD8 T-cell fractions were isolated with Dynabeads CD4 and CD8 positive selection kits. TriZol was used to extract RNA from bulk PBMCs, from CD4 and CD8 fractions, and from dextramer-positive and dextramer-negative fractions. From its cysteine to its phenylalanine, the CDR3 spans 16 amino acids. Only the CDR3 part of the read is kept: 48 bases, read in frame from the first base. The CDR1 and CDR2 encoded by the germline V gene are SGHVS and FQNEAQ. Germline trimming: 9 bases from V, 0 bases from J; junction bases outside gene matches: 13. Points the paper makes about the study in general: After the booster, most of the clones that had expanded following primary vaccination were detected again (around 95% of CD4 and around 90% of CD8), which suggests that memory was broadly maintained. Computational filtering was required because FACS-sorted repertoires could contain abundant contaminating clonotypes from the bulk population. A small fraction of clonotypes appeared in both the CD4 and CD8 compartments, likely as a result of convergent recombination. Compared with the primary T-cell response, the secondary T-cell response was weaker but faster, peaking on day 5 rather than day 15. Only a couple of donors were included in the study, so the extent to which the findings can be generalized is limited.

Synthesis of TCR cDNA relied on 5'RACE template switching, a step that introduced a universal primer site along with unique molecular identifiers. Priming of cDNA synthesis was performed from both the TCR alpha and TCR beta constant segments. Libraries were amplified in two PCR steps, with sample barcodes and sequencing adapters added in the second step. Libraries were sequenced on Illumina HiSeq 2500 (2x100 bp) or NovaSeq (2x150 bp). In the authors' own workflow: Demultiplexing of reads and collapsing into UMI consensus sequences were performed with MIGEC, and V(D)J alignment was carried out with MiXCR. Clonotypes responding to the vaccine were identified with edgeR on replicate PBMC samples, with the criteria of FDR below 0.01 and a log2 fold change above 5 up to day 15. Each bulk clonotype was labeled CD4 or CD8 based on which sequenced repertoire, CD4 or CD8, contained the clonotype at higher abundance. TCRdb handled the public reads itself, with Q25 trimming in fastp and clone calling in MiXCR, and kept productive beta chains. Each CDR3 protein appears once, grouped with its most common genes and DNA. In this record, the V and J calls reflect TCRdb's handling and not the investigators' own analysis. Recorded for this sample are roughly 250,000 distinct CDR3 sequences; roughly 13% of them occurred a single time. The biggest ten clones account for 0.4% to 0.65% of the sample.

The chain is assembled from TRBV7-8 and TRBJ2-5, with TRBD2 identical over 7 junction bases. The sequence came from a man aged 25-40 years who received the YFV17D yellow fever vaccine. This specimen consisted of CD4+ T cells sorted from PBMCs, obtained 45 days after the yellow fever booster vaccination. The bases read TGTGCCAGTGGGAGGGCGGGAGTAAGGAACCAAGAGACCCAGTACTTC. It translates as CASGRAGVRNQETQYF.